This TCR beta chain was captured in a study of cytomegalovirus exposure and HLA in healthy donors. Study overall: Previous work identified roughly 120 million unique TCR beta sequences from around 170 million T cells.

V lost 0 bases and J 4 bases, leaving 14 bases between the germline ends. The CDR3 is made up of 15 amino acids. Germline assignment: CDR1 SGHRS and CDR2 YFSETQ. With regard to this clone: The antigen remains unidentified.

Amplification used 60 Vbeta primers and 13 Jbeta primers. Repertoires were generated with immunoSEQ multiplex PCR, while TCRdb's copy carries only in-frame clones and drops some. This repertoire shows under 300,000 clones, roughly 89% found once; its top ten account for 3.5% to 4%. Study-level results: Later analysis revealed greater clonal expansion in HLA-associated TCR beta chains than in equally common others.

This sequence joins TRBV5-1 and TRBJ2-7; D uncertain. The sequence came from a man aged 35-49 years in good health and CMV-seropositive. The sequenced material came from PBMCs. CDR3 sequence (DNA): TGCGCCAGCAGCTTGGCGGCGGCCAAGTTGTACGAGCAGTACTTC. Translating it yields CASSLAAAKLYEQYF.